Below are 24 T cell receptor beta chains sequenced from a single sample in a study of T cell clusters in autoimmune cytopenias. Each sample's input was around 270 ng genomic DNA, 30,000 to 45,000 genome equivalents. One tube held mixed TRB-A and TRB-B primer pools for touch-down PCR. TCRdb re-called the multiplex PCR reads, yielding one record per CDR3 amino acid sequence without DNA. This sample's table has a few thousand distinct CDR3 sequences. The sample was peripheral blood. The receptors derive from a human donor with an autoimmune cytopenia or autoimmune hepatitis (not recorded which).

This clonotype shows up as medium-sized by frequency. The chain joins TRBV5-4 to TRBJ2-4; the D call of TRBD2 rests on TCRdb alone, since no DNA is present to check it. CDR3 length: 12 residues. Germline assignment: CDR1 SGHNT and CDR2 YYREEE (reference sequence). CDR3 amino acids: CASSHPRGIQYF.

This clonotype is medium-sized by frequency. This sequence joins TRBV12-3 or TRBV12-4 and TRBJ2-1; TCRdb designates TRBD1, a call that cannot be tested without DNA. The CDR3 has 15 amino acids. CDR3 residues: CASSLELGAYNEQFF.

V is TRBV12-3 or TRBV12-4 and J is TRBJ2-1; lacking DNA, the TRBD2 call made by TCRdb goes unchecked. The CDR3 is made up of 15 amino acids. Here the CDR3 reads CASGIGTSGIGEQFF.

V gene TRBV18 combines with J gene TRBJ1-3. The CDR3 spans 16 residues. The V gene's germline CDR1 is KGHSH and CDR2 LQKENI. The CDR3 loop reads CASSPILGSSGNTIYF.

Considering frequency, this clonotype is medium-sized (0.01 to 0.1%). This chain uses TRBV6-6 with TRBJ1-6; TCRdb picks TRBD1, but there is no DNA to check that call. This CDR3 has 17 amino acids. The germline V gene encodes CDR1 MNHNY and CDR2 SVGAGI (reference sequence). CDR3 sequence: CASLGTGTNSYNSPLHF.

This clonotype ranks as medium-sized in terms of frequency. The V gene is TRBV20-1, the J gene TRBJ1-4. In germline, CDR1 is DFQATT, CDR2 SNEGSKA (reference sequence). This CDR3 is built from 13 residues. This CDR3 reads CSATGGGGEKLFF.

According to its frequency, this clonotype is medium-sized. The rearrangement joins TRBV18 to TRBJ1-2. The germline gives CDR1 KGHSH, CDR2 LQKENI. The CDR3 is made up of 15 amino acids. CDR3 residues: CASPYTTGAQEGYTF.

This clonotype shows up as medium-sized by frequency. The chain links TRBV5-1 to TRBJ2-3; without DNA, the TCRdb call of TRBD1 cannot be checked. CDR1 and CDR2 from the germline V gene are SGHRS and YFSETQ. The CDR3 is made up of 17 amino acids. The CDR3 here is CASSLERAAPLIDTQYF.

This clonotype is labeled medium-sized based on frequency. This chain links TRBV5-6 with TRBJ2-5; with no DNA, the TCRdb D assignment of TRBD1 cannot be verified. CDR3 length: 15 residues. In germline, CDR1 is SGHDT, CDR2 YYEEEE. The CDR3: CASIKTGELQETQYF.

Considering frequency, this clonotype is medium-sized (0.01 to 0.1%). The CDR3 sequence is CASGTNRDTQYF. The chain is built from TRBV6-5 and TRBJ2-3. In germline, CDR1 is MNHEY, CDR2 SVGAGI. The CDR3 runs 12 residues.

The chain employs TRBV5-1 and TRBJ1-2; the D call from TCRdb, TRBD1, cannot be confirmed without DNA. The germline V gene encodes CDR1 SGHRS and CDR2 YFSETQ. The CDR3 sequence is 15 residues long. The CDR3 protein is CASSLYGAGIYGYTF. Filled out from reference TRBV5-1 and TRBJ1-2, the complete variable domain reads KAGVTQTPRYLIKTRGQQVTLSCSPISGHRSVSWYQQTPGQGLQFLFEYFSETQRNKGNFPGRFSGRQFSNSRSEMNVSTLELGDSALYLCASSLYGAGIYGYTFGSGTRLTVV.

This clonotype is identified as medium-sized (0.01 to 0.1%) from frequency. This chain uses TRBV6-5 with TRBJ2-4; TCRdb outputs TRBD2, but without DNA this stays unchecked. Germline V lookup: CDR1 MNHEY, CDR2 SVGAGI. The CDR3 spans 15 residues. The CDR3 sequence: CASSYTTSGKNIQYF.

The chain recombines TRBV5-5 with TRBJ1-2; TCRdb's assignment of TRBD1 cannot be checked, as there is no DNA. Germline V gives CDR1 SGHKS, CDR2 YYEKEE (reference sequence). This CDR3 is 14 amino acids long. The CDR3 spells CASSLIRGSYGYTF. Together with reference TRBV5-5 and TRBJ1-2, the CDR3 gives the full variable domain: DAGVTQSPTHLIKTRGQQVTLRCSPISGHKSVSWYQQVLGQGPQFIFQYYEKEERGRGNFPDRFSARQFPNYSSELNVNALLLGDSALYLCASSLIRGSYGYTFGSGTRLTVV.

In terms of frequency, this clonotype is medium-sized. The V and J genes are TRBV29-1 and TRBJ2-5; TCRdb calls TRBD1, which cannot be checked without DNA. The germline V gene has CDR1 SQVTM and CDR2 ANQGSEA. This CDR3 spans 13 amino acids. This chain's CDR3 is CSVDGVPGATQYF. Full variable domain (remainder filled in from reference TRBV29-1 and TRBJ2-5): SAVISQKPSRDICQRGTSLTIQCQVDSQVTMMFWYRQQPGQSLTLIATANQGSEATYESGFVIDKFPISRPNLTFSTLTVSNMSPEDSSIYLCSVDGVPGATQYFGPGTRLLVL.

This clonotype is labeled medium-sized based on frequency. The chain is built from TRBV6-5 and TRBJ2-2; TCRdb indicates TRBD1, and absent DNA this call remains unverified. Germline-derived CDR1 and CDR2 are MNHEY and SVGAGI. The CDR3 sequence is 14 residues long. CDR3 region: CASSYSGVTGELFF.

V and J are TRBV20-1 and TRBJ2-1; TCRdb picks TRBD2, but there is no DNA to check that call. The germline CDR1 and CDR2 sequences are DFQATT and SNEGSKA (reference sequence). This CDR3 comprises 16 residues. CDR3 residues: CSASSSSGGRVYEQFF.

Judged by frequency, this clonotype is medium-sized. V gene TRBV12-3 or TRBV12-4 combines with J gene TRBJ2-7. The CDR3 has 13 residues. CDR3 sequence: CASSFSRNYEQYF.

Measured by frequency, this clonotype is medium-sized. CDR3 sequence reads: CASSLWTGYGYTF. The chain couples TRBV5-4 to TRBJ1-2; TCRdb reports TRBD1, a call that lacks DNA to check it against. The CDR3 contains 13 residues. The germline V gene encodes CDR1 SGHNT and CDR2 YYREEE (reference sequence).

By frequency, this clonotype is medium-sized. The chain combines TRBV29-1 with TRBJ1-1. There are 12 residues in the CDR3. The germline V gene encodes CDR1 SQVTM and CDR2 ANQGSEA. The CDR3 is CSVAETYTEAFF.

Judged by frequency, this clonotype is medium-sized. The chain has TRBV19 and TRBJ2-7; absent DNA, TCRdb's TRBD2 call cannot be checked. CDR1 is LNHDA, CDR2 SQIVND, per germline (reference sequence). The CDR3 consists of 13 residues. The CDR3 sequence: CASSIGGTYEQYF. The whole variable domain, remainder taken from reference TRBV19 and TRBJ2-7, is DGGITQSPKYLFRKEGQNVTLSCEQNLNHDAMYWYRQDPGQGLRLIYYSQIVNDFQKGDIAEGYSVSREKKESFPLTVTSAQKNPTAFYLCASSIGGTYEQYFGPGTRLTVT.

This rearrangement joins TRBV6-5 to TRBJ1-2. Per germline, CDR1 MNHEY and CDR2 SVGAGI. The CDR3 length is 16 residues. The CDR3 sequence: CASSYSGLTMGYGYTF.

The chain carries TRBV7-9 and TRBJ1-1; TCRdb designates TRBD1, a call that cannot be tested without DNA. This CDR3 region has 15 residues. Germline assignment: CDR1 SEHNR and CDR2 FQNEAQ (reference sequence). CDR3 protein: CASSHGDRGSTEAFF.

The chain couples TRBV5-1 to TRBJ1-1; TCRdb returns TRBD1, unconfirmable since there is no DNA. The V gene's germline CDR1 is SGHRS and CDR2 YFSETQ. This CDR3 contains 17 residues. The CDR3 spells CASSPTRQGVGNTEAFF.

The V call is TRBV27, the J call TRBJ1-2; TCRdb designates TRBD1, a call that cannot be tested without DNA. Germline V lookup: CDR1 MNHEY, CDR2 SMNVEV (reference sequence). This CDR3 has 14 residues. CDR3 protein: CASSFGQGALGYTF.